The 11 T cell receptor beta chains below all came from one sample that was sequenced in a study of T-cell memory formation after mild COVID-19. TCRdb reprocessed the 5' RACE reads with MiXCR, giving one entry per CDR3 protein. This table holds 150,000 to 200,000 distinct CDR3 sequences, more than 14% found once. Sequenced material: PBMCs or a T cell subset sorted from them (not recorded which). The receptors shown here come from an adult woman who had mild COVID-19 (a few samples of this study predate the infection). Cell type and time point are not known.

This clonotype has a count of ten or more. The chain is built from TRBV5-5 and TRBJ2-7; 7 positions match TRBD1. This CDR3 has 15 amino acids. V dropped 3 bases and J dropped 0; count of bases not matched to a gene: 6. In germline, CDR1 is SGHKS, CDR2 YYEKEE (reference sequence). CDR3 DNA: TGTGCCAGCAGCTCCCGGACAGGCCTCTCCTACGAGCAGTACTTC. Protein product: CASSSRTGLSYEQYF.

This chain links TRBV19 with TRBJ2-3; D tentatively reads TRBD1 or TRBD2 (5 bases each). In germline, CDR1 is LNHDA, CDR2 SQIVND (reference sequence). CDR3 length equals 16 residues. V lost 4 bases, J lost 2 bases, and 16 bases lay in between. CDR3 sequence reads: CASSRGPLVITDTQYF. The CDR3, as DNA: TGTGCCAGTAGTAGGGGACCCCTGGTCATCACAGATACGCAGTATTTT.

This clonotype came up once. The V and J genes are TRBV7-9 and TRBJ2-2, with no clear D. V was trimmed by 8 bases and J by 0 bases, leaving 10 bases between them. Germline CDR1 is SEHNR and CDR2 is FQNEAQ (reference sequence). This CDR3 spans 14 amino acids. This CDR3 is CASQKGSNTGELFF. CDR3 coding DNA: TGTGCCAGCCAGAAAGGGTCGAACACCGGGGAGCTGTTTTTT.

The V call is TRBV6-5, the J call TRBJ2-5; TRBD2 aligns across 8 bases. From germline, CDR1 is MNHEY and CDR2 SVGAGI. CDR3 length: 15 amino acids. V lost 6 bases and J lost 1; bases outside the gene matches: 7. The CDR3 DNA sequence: TGTGCCAGCAGCAACCCCGCGGGGGGCCAAGAGACCCAGTACTTC. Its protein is CASSNPAGGQETQYF.

The CDR3 loop reads CASSLTGISYEQYF. For the CDR3, the DNA is TGCGCCAGCAGCTTAACGGGGATCTCCTACGAGCAGTACTTC. The J gene is TRBJ2-7, the V gene TRBV5-1; D possibly corresponds to TRBD2 (5 bases). Germline V lookup: CDR1 SGHRS, CDR2 YFSETQ. The CDR3 sequence is 14 residues long. The V end was cut by 2 bases, the J end by 0 bases, with 9 bases between.

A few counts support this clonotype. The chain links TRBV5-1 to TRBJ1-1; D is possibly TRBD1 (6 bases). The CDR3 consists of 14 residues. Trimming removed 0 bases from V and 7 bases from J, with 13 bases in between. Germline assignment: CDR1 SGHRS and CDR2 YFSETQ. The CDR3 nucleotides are TGCGCCAGCAGCTTGGTCCAGGGGATGAATGAAGCTTTCTTT. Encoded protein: CASSLVQGMNEAFF.

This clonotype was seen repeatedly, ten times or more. The chain's CDR3 is CASSRPRGSYEQYF. DNA of the CDR3: TGTGCCAGCAGTCGCCCTCGAGGGTCCTACGAGCAGTACTTC. V usage is TRBV6-8 and J usage is TRBJ2-7; tentatively, D is TRBD2 (5 bases). This CDR3 has 14 residues. V lost 5 bases and J lost 1, with 12 bases in between. Germline-derived CDR1 and CDR2 are MNHGY and SAAAGT.

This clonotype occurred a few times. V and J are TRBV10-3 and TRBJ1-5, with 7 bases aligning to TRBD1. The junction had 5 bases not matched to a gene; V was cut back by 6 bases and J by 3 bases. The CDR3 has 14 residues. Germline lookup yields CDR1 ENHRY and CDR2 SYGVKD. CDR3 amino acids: CAIREGQLNQPQHF. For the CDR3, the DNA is TGTGCCATCAGGGAGGGACAGCTCAATCAGCCCCAGCATTTT.

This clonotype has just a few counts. The CDR3 loop reads CASSSQRAGQNEQFF. CDR3 bases: TGTGCCAGCAGCTCCCAGAGGGCAGGGCAGAATGAGCAGTTCTTC. V is TRBV21-1 and J is TRBJ2-1; whether TRBD2, the table's D call, matches the DNA was not checked. TRBV21-1 is deemed a pseudogene. The CDR3 has 15 amino acids.

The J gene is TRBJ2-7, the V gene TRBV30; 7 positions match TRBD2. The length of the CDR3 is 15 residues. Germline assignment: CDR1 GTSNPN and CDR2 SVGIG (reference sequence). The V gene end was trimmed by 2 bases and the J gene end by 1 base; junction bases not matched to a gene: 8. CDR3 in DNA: TGTGCCTGGAGTCCCAGCGGGGTTTTGTCCTACGAGCAGTACTTC. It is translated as CAWSPSGVLSYEQYF.

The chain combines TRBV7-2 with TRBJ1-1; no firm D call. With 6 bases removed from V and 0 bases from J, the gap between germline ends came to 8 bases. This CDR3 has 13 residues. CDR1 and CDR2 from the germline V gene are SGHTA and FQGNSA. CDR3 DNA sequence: TGTGCCAGCAGAAAGCGGGTGAACACTGAAGCTTTCTTT. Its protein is CASRKRVNTEAFF.